What follows are 24 T cell receptor beta chains derived from one specimen sequenced in a study of cytomegalovirus exposure and HLA in healthy donors. The PCR employed 60 Vbeta primers together with 13 Jbeta primers. The protocol was immunoSEQ multiplex PCR, while the TCRdb copy is restricted to in-frame clones and leaves out a portion. Here the sample spans roughly 200,000 clones, 73% being singletons. Input material: PBMCs. These receptors were obtained from a woman aged 25 to 39 in good health and CMV-seronegative.

The chain employs TRBV5-4 and TRBJ1-4; D remains unclear. Germline CDR1 is SGHNT and CDR2 is YYREEE (reference sequence). CDR3 size: 16 residues. V lost 2 bases and J lost 6, with 17 bases in between. CDR3 in amino acids: CASSLHSGRRDEKLFF. The CDR3 DNA sequence: TGTGCCAGCAGCTTACACTCCGGGAGGCGGGATGAAAAACTGTTTTTT.

The rearrangement links TRBV11-3 to TRBJ2-5, with D perhaps TRBD1 (5 bases). Germline loops: CDR1 SGHNT, CDR2 YENEEA. This CDR3 is 13 amino acids long. The V gene lost 5 bases and the J gene lost 5 bases, with 12 bases spanning the gap. The CDR3 here is CASSADRKETQYF. The CDR3, as DNA: TGTGCCAGCAGCGCCGACAGAAAGGAGACCCAGTACTTC.

The chain uses TRBV5-6 and TRBJ1-5; no reliable D call. This CDR3 spans 14 amino acids. The germline V gene has CDR1 SGHDT and CDR2 YYEEEE. V gave up 1 base and J gave up 4 bases, with 9 bases separating them. CDR3 sequence (DNA): TGTGCCAGCAGCTTGCGGGGTTCTAATCAGCCCCAGCATTTT. This encodes CASSLRGSNQPQHF.

The chain links TRBV5-3 to TRBJ1-6; 7 bases map to TRBD1. TRBV5-3 is known as an ORF, though its function is uncertain. The length of the CDR3 is 19 residues. V shed 4 bases, J shed 1 base, and the junction held 14 bases outside the gene matches. The CDR3 region is CARSPPGQGVLSYNSPLHF. CDR3 bases: TGTGCCAGAAGCCCCCCCGGGCAGGGGGTATTATCCTATAATTCACCCCTCCACTTT.

The chain links TRBV18 to TRBJ1-1; D is uncertain. The CDR3 covers 15 residues. V was cut by 6 bases and J by 1 base, with 15 bases left in between. Germline CDR1 KGHSH, CDR2 LQKENI. For the CDR3, the DNA is TGTGCCAGCTCCGACTCTTTTCTAGCGAACACTGAAGCTTTCTTT. This codes for CASSDSFLANTEAFF. The full variable domain, rest sourced from reference TRBV18 and TRBJ1-1, is NAGVMQNPRHLVRRRGQEARLRCSPMKGHSHVYWYRQLPEEGLKFMVYLQKENIIDESGMPKERFSAEFPKEGPSILRIQQVVRGDSAAYFCASSDSFLANTEAFFGQGTRLTVV.

This clone was seen once. The same CDR3 is also encoded by other DNA sequences in this sample. The genes are TRBV5-1 and TRBJ1-5; 8 bases fit TRBD1. The germline V gene encodes CDR1 SGHRS and CDR2 YFSETQ. This CDR3 has 15 residues. J was trimmed by 4 bases and V by 0 bases; bases with no gene match: 3. CDR3 protein: CASSLGTGGNQPQHF. For the CDR3, the DNA is TGCGCCAGCAGCTTGGGCACAGGGGGAAATCAGCCCCAGCATTTT.

Regarding this clone: Other DNA sequences of this sample code for an identical CDR3. The genes are TRBV7-9 and TRBJ1-5; TRBD1 aligns across 8 bases. This CDR3 has 15 residues. The germline V gene encodes CDR1 SEHNR and CDR2 FQNEAQ (reference sequence). Trimming took 1 base from V and 5 from J; bases not matched to a gene: 4. The CDR3 region is CASSLVGQGDQPQHF. For the CDR3, the DNA is TGTGCCAGCAGCTTAGTCGGACAGGGTGATCAGCCCCAGCATTTT.

The J gene is TRBJ1-2, the V gene TRBV27; no clear D gene. Germline CDR1 MNHEY, CDR2 SMNVEV (reference sequence). V lost 5 bases to trimming and J lost 4 bases, with 14 bases between them. This CDR3 has 14 amino acids. In nucleotides, the CDR3 is TGTGCCAGCAGTCCCCTCCGCGTCGGCTATGGCTACACCTTC. It yields the protein CASSPLRVGYGYTF.

The V call is TRBV18, the J call TRBJ2-3, with TRBD1 matching over 8 bases. After removal of 3 bases from V and 2 bases from J, the junction contained 4 bases not matched to a gene. The CDR3 totals 15 residues. In germline, CDR1 is KGHSH, CDR2 LQKENI. This CDR3 is CASSPRTGSTDTQYF. The DNA for the CDR3 is TGTGCCAGCTCACCTCGGACAGGGTCCACAGATACGCAGTATTTT.

This clone was counted a single time. The genes are TRBV6-5 and TRBJ2-3; D is ambiguous. There are 13 residues in the CDR3. V was pared by 5 bases and J by 5 bases, with 11 bases between. Germline CDR1 is MNHEY and CDR2 is SVGAGI. The CDR3 here is CASSPPGKDTQYF. For the CDR3, the DNA is TGTGCCAGCAGTCCCCCAGGAAAAGATACGCAGTATTTT.

The V gene is TRBV27, the J gene TRBJ2-7; maybe TRBD1 (6 bases). V was clipped by 5 bases and J by 0 bases, with 17 bases between them. This CDR3 contains 16 residues. Germline V CDR1 and CDR2: MNHEY, SMNVEV (reference sequence). The CDR3 spells CASSPGPARGSYEQYF. The CDR3 DNA reads as TGTGCCAGCAGTCCCGGTCCGGCCAGGGGCTCCTACGAGCAGTACTTC.

The chain couples TRBV7-3 to TRBJ2-3, with 7 nucleotides matching TRBD1. The CDR3 consists of 15 residues. The trim removed 2 bases at V and 3 bases at J, leaving 5 bases unmatched. CDR1 and CDR2 from the germline V gene are SGHTA and FQGTGA. This CDR3 is CASSLAHRGTDTQYF. The CDR3 bases are TGTGCCAGCAGCTTAGCCCACAGGGGAACAGATACGCAGTATTTT.

This chain connects TRBV10-3 to TRBJ2-3, with TRBD2 matching over 11 bases. Per germline, CDR1 ENHRY and CDR2 SYGVKD. This CDR3 has 15 residues. V gave up 6 bases and J gave up 4 bases; unmatched junction bases: 6. This CDR3 reads CAIREGLAEPDTQYF. CDR3 nucleotides: TGTGCCATCAGGGAGGGACTAGCGGAACCAGATACGCAGTATTTT.

J is TRBJ2-4 and V is TRBV19; possible D gene TRBD1, 5 bases. Germline values: CDR1 LNHDA, CDR2 SQIVND (reference sequence). This CDR3 contains 16 residues. Trimming cost V 1 base and J 5 bases, with 15 bases left between them. CDR3 in DNA: TGTGCCAGTAGTATAGCCCCTCAGGGTAGGGAAAACATTCAGTACTTC. Protein sequence: CASSIAPQGRENIQYF.

This clone was seen a single time. V and J are TRBV10-2 and TRBJ2-5, with 9 bases matching TRBD2. With the DNA end fitting TRBJ2-7 better, the J assignment may be wrong. Germline V gene sequence: CDR1 WSHSY, CDR2 SAAADI. The CDR3 spans 14 residues. The CDR3 nucleotides read TGCGCCAGCAGTGAGACTAGCGGGCCCTACGAGCAGTACTTC. Its translation is CASSETSGPYEQYF.

The V call is TRBV7-2, the J call TRBJ2-7; 12 nucleotides align to TRBD2. Germline-derived CDR1 and CDR2 are SGHTA and FQGNSA. The CDR3 is 17 residues long. The ends lost 1 base at V and 2 bases at J; junction bases unmatched: 6. CDR3 DNA sequence: TGTGCCAGCAGCTTAGAGCTAGCGGGAGGGCCTCCCTACGAGCAGTACTTC. This codes for CASSLELAGGPPYEQYF. The full variable domain, rest sourced from reference TRBV7-2 and TRBJ2-7, is GAGVSQSPSNKVTEKGKDVELRCDPISGHTALYWYRQSLGQGLEFLIYFQGNSAPDKSGLPSDRFSAERTGGSVSTLTIQRTQQEDSAVYLCASSLELAGGPPYEQYFGPGTRLTVT.

This clone was found once. The J gene is TRBJ2-7, the V gene TRBV27, with TRBD2 matching over 8 bases. The CDR3 totals 14 residues. With V trimmed by 6 bases and J by 3 bases, 7 bases remained unmatched. The germline V gene has CDR1 MNHEY and CDR2 SMNVEV (reference sequence). Here the CDR3 DNA reads TGTGCCAGCAGGCGAGCGGGGGATTTCTACGAGCAGTACTTC. It is translated as CASRRAGDFYEQYF.

The V gene is TRBV4-3, the J gene TRBJ2-3, with 8 bases aligning to TRBD2. The CDR3 has 19 amino acids. The V segment lost 0 bases and the J segment 6 bases; nucleotides outside the gene matches: 17. Germline assignment: CDR1 LGHNA and CDR2 YSLEER. The CDR3 DNA reads TGCGCCAGCAGCCAAGACAATGTCGGGGGGGAGGGCGTTCCGGATACGCAGTATTTT. Amino acids: CASSQDNVGGEGVPDTQYF.

The chain joins TRBV5-4 to TRBJ1-2; D is unresolved. Germline CDR1 and CDR2: SGHNT and YYREEE (reference sequence). CDR3 length equals 13 residues. Trimming cost V 0 bases and J 11 bases, with 14 bases left between them. The CDR3 DNA is TGTGCCAGCAGCTTGGGAGCCAGGTTTATGTACACCTTC. It is translated as CASSLGARFMYTF.

V gene TRBV13 combines with J gene TRBJ1-1, with 8 bases fitting TRBD1. Germline V gene lookup returns CDR1 PRHDT and CDR2 FYEKMQ (reference sequence). The CDR3 length is 11 residues. Trimming took 5 bases from V and 10 from J; bases not matched to a gene: 3. The CDR3 sequence is CASSQQGGAFF. In DNA, the CDR3 is TGTGCCAGCAGCCAACAGGGGGGAGCTTTCTTT.

The chain joins TRBV10-1 to TRBJ2-3; 9 nucleotides line up with TRBD2. The CDR3 has 14 residues. The trim removed 3 bases at V and 6 bases at J, leaving 4 bases unmatched. The V gene's germline CDR1 is WNHNN and CDR2 SYGVQD (reference sequence). DNA of the CDR3: TGCGCCAGCAGTGAAGGGACTAGCAGGGATACGCAGTATTTT. It translates to CASSEGTSRDTQYF.

This sequence joins TRBV7-9 and TRBJ1-2, with 11 bases aligning to TRBD1. Germline CDR1 and CDR2: SEHNR and FQNEAQ (reference sequence). The CDR3 spans 15 residues. Trimming took 3 bases from V and 8 from J; bases not matched to a gene: 8. The CDR3 nucleotides read TGTGCCAGCAGCTTTCCGGGACAGGGGGTATTCGGCTACACCTTC. This codes for CASSFPGQGVFGYTF.

Only a few counts were recorded for this clone. The V call is TRBV7-2, the J call TRBJ2-6, with TRBD1 as a possible D gene (5 bases). This CDR3 is 15 amino acids long. The V end lost 7 bases, the J end lost 2 bases, and 12 bases lay between the germline ends. In germline, CDR1 is SGHTA, CDR2 FQGNSA. CDR3 amino acids: CASTPQTAGANVLTF. The CDR3 nucleotides read TGTGCCAGCACTCCTCAGACAGCTGGGGCCAACGTCCTGACTTTC.

This clone was seen only a few times. The chain combines TRBV5-1 with TRBJ1-3; D is perhaps TRBD1 (5 bases). In germline, CDR1 is SGHRS, CDR2 YFSETQ. CDR3 length: 15 amino acids. Between the trimmed V and J ends, which lost 4 bases and 1 base, there was a span of 12 bases. The DNA of the CDR3 is TGCGCCAGCAGCCCAGGGATAGGGTCTGGAAACACCATATATTTT. Its translation is CASSPGIGSGNTIYF.